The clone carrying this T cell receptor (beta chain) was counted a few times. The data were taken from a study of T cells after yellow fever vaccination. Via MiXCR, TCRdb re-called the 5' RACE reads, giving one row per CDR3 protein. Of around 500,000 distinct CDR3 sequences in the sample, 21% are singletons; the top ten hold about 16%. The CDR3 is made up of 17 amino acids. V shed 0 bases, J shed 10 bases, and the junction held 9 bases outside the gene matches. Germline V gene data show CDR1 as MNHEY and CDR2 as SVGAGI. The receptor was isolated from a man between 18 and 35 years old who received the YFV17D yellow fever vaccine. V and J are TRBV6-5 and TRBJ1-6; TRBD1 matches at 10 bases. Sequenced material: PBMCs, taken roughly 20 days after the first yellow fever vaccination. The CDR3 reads CASSYSIGTGARSPLHF. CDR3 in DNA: TGTGCCAGCAGTTACTCGATCGGGACAGGGGCGCGGTCACCCCTCCACTTT.